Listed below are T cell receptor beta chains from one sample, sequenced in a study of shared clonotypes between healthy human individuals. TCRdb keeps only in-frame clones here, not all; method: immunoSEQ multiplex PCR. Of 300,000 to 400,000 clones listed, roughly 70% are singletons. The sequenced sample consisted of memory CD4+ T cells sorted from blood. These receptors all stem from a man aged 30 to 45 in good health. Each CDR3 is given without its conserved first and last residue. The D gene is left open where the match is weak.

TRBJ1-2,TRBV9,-,ASSAQDLYGYT
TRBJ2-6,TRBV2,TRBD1,ASSPGQKNVLT
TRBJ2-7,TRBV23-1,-,ASSQNSADRRYEQY
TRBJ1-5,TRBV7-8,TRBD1,ASSKKGAGYSNQPQH
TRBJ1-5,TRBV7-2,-,ASSLEAQPQH
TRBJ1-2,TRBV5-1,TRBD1,ASSLTGSYPNYGYT
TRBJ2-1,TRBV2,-,ASTARDEQF
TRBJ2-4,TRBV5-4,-,ASSLGQGIAKNIQY
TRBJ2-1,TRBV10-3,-,AIRQAGAAYNEQF
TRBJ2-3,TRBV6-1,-,ASSEEWAGINPDTQY
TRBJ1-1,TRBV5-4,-,ASSLDNKIGPEAF
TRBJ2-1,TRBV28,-,ASSPTDGYNEQF
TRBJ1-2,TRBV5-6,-,ASNLDQVYGYT
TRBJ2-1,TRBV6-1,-,ASSGLHRNNEQF
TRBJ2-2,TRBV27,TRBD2,ASSFRRAGGRPAGELF
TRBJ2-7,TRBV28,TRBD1,ASSSRDRSYEQY